The present T cell receptor (beta chain) was sequenced within a study of blood T cells in healthy people across ages. Whole-study findings and limits: Whereas aged donors had fewer naive CD4+ cells, long-lived donors had more of them and higher diversity.

This clonotype has more than one count but fewer than ten. Antigen unknown. Then a second PCR, running about 6 to 11 cycles, was carried out with a sample-barcoded 5' primer and a J-beta primer mix. TCRdb processed the 5' RACE reads anew with MiXCR; each CDR3 protein has one entry. Of approximately 580,000 distinct CDR3 sequences in the sample, approximately 25% were seen once. The same data also contributed to another study, on T cells of mothers and their children. Turning to that study: Donors were a few healthy Caucasian mothers and their six children.

Material for sequencing was blood. The TCR originated in a boy under 18 in good health.

CDR3 sequence reads: CASSPSGRYYEQYF. The CDR3 DNA is TGTGCCAGCAGTCCTAGCGGGAGATACTACGAGCAGTACTTC. V is TRBV27 and J is TRBJ2-7; 10 nucleotides align to TRBD2. The CDR3 runs 14 residues. Germline-derived CDR1 and CDR2 are MNHEY and SMNVEV (reference sequence). Trimming removed 5 bases from V and 3 bases from J; junction bases left unmatched: 4.